These 14 T cell receptor beta chains were sequenced from one sample in a study of blood T cells in healthy people across ages. A second 7 to 11 cycle PCR used barcoded and J-beta primers. Using its own MiXCR run on the 5' RACE reads, TCRdb lists one record per CDR3 protein. Here the sample spans fewer than 800,000 distinct CDR3 sequences, 45% to 50% being singletons. What was sequenced was blood. The source is a woman aged 55-70 years in good health.

The chain joins TRBV7-2 to TRBJ2-5, with TRBD2 matching 15 bases. Trimming took 1 base from V and 4 from J; bases not matched to a gene: 7. CDR1 and CDR2 from the germline V gene are SGHTA and FQGNSA. This CDR3 region has 18 residues. In DNA form, the CDR3 reads TGTGCCAGCAGCTTAGAACGGACTAGCGGGAGGGCCGGAGAGACCCAGTACTTC. Translation gives CASSLERTSGRAGETQYF.

The V and J genes are TRBV28 and TRBJ2-1; 8 nucleotides line up with TRBD1. This CDR3 comprises 13 residues. The germline V gene has CDR1 MDHEN and CDR2 SYDVKM. Trimming removed 4 bases from V and 9 bases from J; junction bases left unmatched: 5. The CDR3 is CASSWATGGEQFF. Here the CDR3 DNA reads TGTGCCAGCAGTTGGGCAACAGGGGGTGAGCAGTTCTTC. The full variable domain, completed using reference TRBV28 and TRBJ2-1, is DVKVTQSSRYLVKRTGEKVFLECVQDMDHENMFWYRQDPGLGLRLIYFSYDVKMKEKGDIPEGYSVSREKKERFSLILESASTNQTSMYLCASSWATGGEQFFGPGTRLTVL.

The chain joins TRBV7-9 to TRBJ2-5; no clear D. Trimming left V 6 bases short and J 4 bases short, with 15 bases between. The germline V gene has CDR1 SEHNR and CDR2 FQNEAQ (reference sequence). This CDR3 has 14 residues. CDR3 nucleotides: TGTGCCAGCAGTTCGGGCAACCCGGGAGAGACCCAGTACTTC. Its translation: CASSSGNPGETQYF.

The V call is TRBV7-2, the J call TRBJ2-7; D is uncertain. The CDR3 totals 18 residues. Trimming shortened V by 0 bases and J by 2 bases, and 20 bases separated the two germline ends. The germline V gene encodes CDR1 SGHTA and CDR2 FQGNSA. The CDR3 protein is CASSLALGYFGVTYEQYF. The CDR3 DNA follows: TGTGCCAGCAGCTTAGCTCTTGGGTACTTCGGCGTTACCTACGAGCAGTACTTC.

This clonotype was detected many times. The chain has TRBV9 and TRBJ2-3, with no clear D. Germline-derived CDR1 and CDR2 are SGDLS and YYNGEE. V dropped 3 bases and J dropped 7 bases, with 12 bases sitting between them. The CDR3 is 13 residues long. CDR3 protein: CASSGGTRYTQYF. DNA of the CDR3: TGTGCCAGCAGCGGAGGAACACGGTATACGCAGTATTTT.

In DNA form, the CDR3 reads TGTGCCTGGAGTGCTCGGTTCGGAGACGAGCAGTACTTC. This encodes CAWSARFGDEQYF. The V gene is TRBV30, the J gene TRBJ2-7; D unclear. The CDR3 is made up of 13 amino acids. V was clipped by 1 base and J by 5 bases, with 12 bases between them. CDR1 is GTSNPN, CDR2 SVGIG, per germline (reference sequence).

The chain recombines TRBV6-2 or TRBV6-3 with TRBJ1-2; D call uncertain. Germline V gene sequence: CDR1 MNHEY, CDR2 SVGEGT. Trimming stripped 2 bases from V and 5 bases from J, with 21 bases between. The CDR3 contains 17 residues. Here the CDR3 reads CASSYGQEEARIYGYTF. In DNA form, the CDR3 reads TGTGCCAGCAGTTACGGGCAGGAAGAGGCCCGGATTTATGGCTACACCTTC.

This chain links TRBV12-3 or TRBV12-4 with TRBJ2-5; 11 bases fit TRBD1. The V segment lost 6 bases and the J segment 11 bases; nucleotides outside the gene matches: 14. The CDR3 has 15 amino acids. CDR3 protein: CASRPGQGAKNEQYF. The CDR3 region has the DNA TGTGCCAGCAGGCCAGGACAGGGGGCGAAAAATGAGCAGTACTTC.

The table lists this clonotype with a few counts. The chain recombines TRBV10-3 with TRBJ1-2, with D uncertain. Between the trimmed V and J ends, which lost 0 bases and 7 bases, there was a span of 6 bases. The CDR3 totals 12 residues. Looked up from germline, CDR1 is ENHRY and CDR2 is SYGVKD. The CDR3 region is CAISESISGYTF. The DNA for the CDR3 is TGTGCCATCAGTGAGTCGATAAGTGGCTACACCTTC.

The chain's CDR3 is CASSPRGPDNVLTF. CDR3 in DNA: TGTGCCAGCAGCCCAAGGGGACCGGACAACGTCCTGACTTTC. The rearrangement links TRBV12-3 or TRBV12-4 to TRBJ2-6; D may be TRBD1 or TRBD2 (5 bases each). V was clipped by 6 bases and J by 9 bases, with 15 bases between them. CDR3 length: 14 amino acids.

This chain links TRBV10-3 with TRBJ2-5; 7 bases agree with TRBD2. With V trimmed by 7 bases and J by 4 bases, 21 bases remained unmatched. In germline, CDR1 is ENHRY, CDR2 SYGVKD. There are 18 residues in the CDR3. The CDR3 here is CAINDPSAGTIERETQYF. The CDR3, as DNA: TGTGCCATCAATGATCCCTCGGCCGGGACTATCGAGAGAGAGACCCAGTACTTC.

This chain links TRBV5-5 with TRBJ1-4; D unresolved. Trimming pared 2 bases from V and 5 bases from J, leaving 13 bases between. The CDR3 sequence is 15 residues long. Germline CDR1 is SGHKS and CDR2 is YYEKEE (reference sequence). The CDR3 DNA reads as TGTGCCAGCAGCTTATCCATGGGAAACAATGAAAAACTGTTTTTT. It specifies CASSLSMGNNEKLFF.

The chain joins TRBV7-2 to TRBJ2-1; TRBD2 matches at 9 bases. V trimming: 3 bases; J trimming: 0 bases; junction bases outside the gene matches: 3. This CDR3 comprises 16 residues. CDR1 and CDR2 (germline): SGHTA, FQGNSA. The CDR3 bases are TGTGCCAGCAGCTTTCCAGCGGGAGGCTCCTACAATGAGCAGTTCTTC. The encoded protein is CASSFPAGGSYNEQFF.

This chain links TRBV29-1 with TRBJ1-5; 9 positions match TRBD1. The CDR3 is 18 residues long. CDR1 SQVTM and CDR2 ANQGSEA come from the germline V gene. The V segment lost 3 bases and the J segment 8 bases; nucleotides outside the gene matches: 20. The CDR3 bases are TGCAGCGTTGACGGGAACAGGGGGCGCGTCTGGGGTGGGAAGCCCCAGCATTTT. Translated, it gives CSVDGNRGRVWGGKPQHF.